This T cell receptor beta chain was found in a study of blood T cell repertoires in COVID-19. Study-wide background: Samples taken during acute and convalescent COVID-19 were collected in the United States, Italy and Spain. Sources were T cells, B-cell-depleted T cells, or PBMCs; the material itself was cDNA or gDNA.

As handled by the study authors: Amplified reference gene primers provided the basis for estimating nucleated cell counts. Libraries were prepared by immunoSEQ multiplex PCR; TCRdb keeps only in-frame clonotypes and omits some of them. The D gene and trimming were derived from the DNA, and the V and J assignments and clone size from that table. The sample yields approximately 220,000 clones, more than 75% seen once. As concerns this clone: Its ends do not fully match the called genes, so a read error is possible.

This TCR was recovered from a man aged 50 or older with acute or convalescent COVID-19. The material sequenced was peripheral blood.

The CDR3 coding sequence is TGTGCCAGCAGCTGGGTCCCTAGCGATCAGCCCCAGCATTTT. Encoded protein: CASSWVPSDQPQHF. J is TRBJ1-5 and V is TRBV7-8; D uncertain. Germline CDR1 is SGHVS and CDR2 is FQNEAQ. This CDR3 contains 14 residues.